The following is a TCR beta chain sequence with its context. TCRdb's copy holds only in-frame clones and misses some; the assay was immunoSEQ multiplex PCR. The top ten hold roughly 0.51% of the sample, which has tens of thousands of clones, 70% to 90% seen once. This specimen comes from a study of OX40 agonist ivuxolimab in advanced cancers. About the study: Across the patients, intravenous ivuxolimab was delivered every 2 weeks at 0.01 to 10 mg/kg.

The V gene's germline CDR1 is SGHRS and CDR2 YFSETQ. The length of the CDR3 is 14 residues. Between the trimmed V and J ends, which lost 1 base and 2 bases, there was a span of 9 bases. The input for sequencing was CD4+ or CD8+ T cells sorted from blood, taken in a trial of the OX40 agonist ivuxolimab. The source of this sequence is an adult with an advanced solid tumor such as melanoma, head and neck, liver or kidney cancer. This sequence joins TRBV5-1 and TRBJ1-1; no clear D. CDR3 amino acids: CASSLWRANTEAFF. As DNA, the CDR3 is TGCGCCAGCAGCTTGTGGAGAGCCAACACTGAAGCTTTCTTT.